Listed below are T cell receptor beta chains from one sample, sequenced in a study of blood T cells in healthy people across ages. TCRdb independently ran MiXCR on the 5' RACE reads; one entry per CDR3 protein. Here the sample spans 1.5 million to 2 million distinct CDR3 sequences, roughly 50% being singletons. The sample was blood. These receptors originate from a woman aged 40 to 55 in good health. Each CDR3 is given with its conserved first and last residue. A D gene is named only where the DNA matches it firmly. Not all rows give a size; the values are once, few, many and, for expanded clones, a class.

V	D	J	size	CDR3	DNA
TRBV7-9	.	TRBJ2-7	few	CASSLELRENEQYF	TGTGCCAGCAGCTTAGAGCTGAGGGAAAACGAGCAGTACTTC
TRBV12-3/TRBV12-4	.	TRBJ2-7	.	CASSLGQGAGDEQYF	TGTGCCAGCAGTTTAGGCCAGGGGGCGGGGGACGAGCAGTACTTC
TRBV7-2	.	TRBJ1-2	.	CASSSYVGPDGYTF	TGTGCCAGCAGCTCCTACGTTGGGCCGGATGGCTACACCTTC
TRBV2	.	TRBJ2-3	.	CASIEVASTDTQYF	TGTGCCAGCATAGAAGTTGCTAGCACAGATACGCAGTATTTT
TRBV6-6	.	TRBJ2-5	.	CASRYTGSREETQYF	TGTGCCAGCAGGTATACAGGTTCCCGCGAGGAGACCCAGTACTTC
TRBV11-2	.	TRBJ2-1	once	CACSFYGLDEQFF	TGTGCCTGCAGCTTCTATGGTTTGGATGAGCAGTTCTTC
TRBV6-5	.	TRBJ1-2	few	CASSETATFYGYTF	TGTGCCAGCAGCGAGACAGCTACATTCTATGGCTACACCTTC
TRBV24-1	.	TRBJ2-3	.	CATSIRGSTDTQYF	TGTGCCACCAGTATCCGAGGGAGCACAGATACGCAGTATTTT
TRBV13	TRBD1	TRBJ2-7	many	CASSQSPGQRYEQYF	TGTGCCAGCAGCCAATCACCGGGACAGCGTTACGAGCAGTACTTC
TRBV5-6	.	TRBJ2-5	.	CASSSQSQETQYF	TGTGCCAGCAGCTCTCAGAGTCAAGAGACCCAGTACTTC
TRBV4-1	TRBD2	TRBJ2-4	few	CASSPETSGGRNIQYF	TGCGCCAGCAGCCCCGAGACTAGCGGGGGGAGAAACATTCAGTACTTC
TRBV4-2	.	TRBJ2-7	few	CASSQVTRGSYEQYF	TGTGCCAGCAGCCAAGTGACCAGAGGCTCCTACGAGCAGTACTTC
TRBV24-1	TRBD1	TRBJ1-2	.	CATSDAGQGRGYTF	TGTGCCACCAGTGACGCGGGACAGGGCCGGGGCTACACCTTC
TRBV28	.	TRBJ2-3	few	CASSPAGITDTQYF	TGTGCCAGCAGTCCCGCGGGGATCACAGATACGCAGTATTTT
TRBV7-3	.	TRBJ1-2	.	CASALEGLYGYTF	TGTGCCAGTGCCCTGGAAGGACTCTATGGCTACACCTTC
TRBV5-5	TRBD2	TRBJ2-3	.	CASSFARPGLAGGLTDTQYF	TGTGCCAGCAGTTTTGCCAGGCCGGGGCTAGCGGGGGGACTCACAGATACGCAGTATTTT
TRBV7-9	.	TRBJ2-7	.	CASSLLSQTYEQYF	TGTGCCAGCAGCCTCCTTTCTCAGACCTACGAGCAGTACTTC
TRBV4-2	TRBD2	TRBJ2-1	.	CASSQASGGVYNEQFF	TGTGCCAGCAGCCAAGCAAGCGGGGGGGTATACAATGAGCAGTTCTTC
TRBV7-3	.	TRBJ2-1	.	CASSLQTSGEPYNEQFF	TGTGCCAGCAGCTTACAAACGTCAGGGGAACCCTACAATGAGCAGTTCTTC
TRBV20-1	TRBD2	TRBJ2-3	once	CSARFGSGGAGTDTQYF	TGCAGTGCTAGATTCGGTAGCGGGGGGGCAGGGACAGATACGCAGTATTTT
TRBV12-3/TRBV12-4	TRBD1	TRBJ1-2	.	CASSFGLGQAYGYTF	TGTGCCAGCAGTTTCGGCCTAGGACAGGCCTATGGCTACACCTTC
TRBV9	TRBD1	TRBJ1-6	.	CASSVGGTGAPLHF	TGTGCCAGCAGCGTGGGGGGGACAGGCGCACCCCTCCACTTT
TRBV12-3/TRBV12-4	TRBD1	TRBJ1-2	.	CASRGTGRGGYTF	TGTGCCAGCAGGGGGACAGGGCGAGGGGGCTACACCTTC
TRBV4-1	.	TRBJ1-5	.	CASSQEGGRNQPQHF	TGCGCCAGCAGCCAAGAAGGCGGGAGGAATCAGCCCCAGCATTTT
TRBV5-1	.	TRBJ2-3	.	CASSLDSPRTDTQYF	TGCGCCAGCAGCTTGGACAGCCCCCGCACAGATACGCAGTATTTT
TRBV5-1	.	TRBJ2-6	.	CASSLEKRRVAGANVLTF	TGCGCCAGCAGCTTAGAAAAAAGAAGGGTTGCTGGGGCCAACGTCCTGACTTTC
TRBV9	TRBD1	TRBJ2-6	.	CASRRDRAAGANVLTF	TGTGCCAGCAGAAGAGACAGGGCGGCTGGGGCCAACGTCCTGACTTTC
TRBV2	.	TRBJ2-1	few	CASSEVGFKTEQFF	TGTGCCAGCAGTGAAGTTGGCTTCAAAACTGAGCAGTTCTTC
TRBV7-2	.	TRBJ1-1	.	CASSPHREAEAFF	TGTGCCAGCAGCCCCCACAGGGAGGCTGAAGCTTTCTTT
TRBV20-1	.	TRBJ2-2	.	CSARVNTGELFF	TGCAGTGCTAGGGTTAACACCGGGGAGCTGTTTTTT
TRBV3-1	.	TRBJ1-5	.	CASSQDSGGPQHF	TGTGCCAGCAGCCAAGATTCCGGGGGGCCCCAGCATTTT
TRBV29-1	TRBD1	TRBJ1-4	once	CSVNKQGNNEKLFF	TGCAGCGTTAACAAACAGGGGAATAATGAAAAACTGTTTTTT
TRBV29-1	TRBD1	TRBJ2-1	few	CSPGDRDEQFF	TGCAGCCCGGGGGACAGGGATGAGCAGTTCTTC
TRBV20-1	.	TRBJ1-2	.	CSAVVLGIGPNYGYTF	TGCAGTGCAGTAGTCTTGGGGATCGGCCCTAACTATGGCTACACCTTC